A selection of T cell receptor beta chains follows, all from one sample in a study of CD8 T cells in Susac syndrome. TCRdb fed the immunoSEQ multiplex PCR reads into MiXCR, producing one record per CDR3 protein. The sample holds roughly 330,000 distinct CDR3 sequences, about 91% seen once. The specimen was CD4+ T cells from PBMCs. The receptors shown here come from a human donor with multiple sclerosis. Each CDR3 is given with its conserved first and last residue. A D gene is named only where the DNA matches it firmly. Size is stated for part of the rows, as once, few or many counts, or as a class when the clone is expanded.

size | J | D | V | DNA | CDR3
. | TRBJ2-5 | . | TRBV15 | TGTGCCACCAGCAGGGGCCGTCTCCAAGAGACCCAGTACTTC | CATSRGRLQETQYF
few | TRBJ2-5 | . | TRBV3-1 | TGTGCCAGCAGCCAAGATCAGACCGGACTGGCCCAGTACTTC | CASSQDQTGLAQYF
. | TRBJ1-2 | TRBD1 | TRBV7-2 | TGTGCCAGCAGCTTCGGGACAGGGGGTTCTCATGGCTACACCTTC | CASSFGTGGSHGYTF
. | TRBJ2-4 | TRBD2 | TRBV9 | TGTGCCAGCAGCGTGAGCGACGGGACTAGCGGGCGGCAGTACTTC | CASSVSDGTSGRQYF
. | TRBJ1-2 | . | TRBV15 | TGTGCCACCAGCAACCAGTATTCGGGCTATGGCTACACCTTC | CATSNQYSGYGYTF
. | TRBJ1-5 | . | TRBV2 | TGTGCCAGCAGTTCAGTAGGTGGGGGCAATCAGCCCCAGCATTTT | CASSSVGGGNQPQHF
. | TRBJ1-2 | TRBD1 | TRBV12-3/TRBV12-4 | TGTGCCAGCGGGACAGCCAACTATGGCTACACCTTC | CASGTANYGYTF
. | TRBJ2-1 | . | TRBV4-2 | TGTGCCAGCAGCCAAGGGGGTCGGCATGAGCAGTTCTTC | CASSQGGRHEQFF
. | TRBJ2-1 | . | TRBV13 | TGTGCCAGCCTGTCGGGAGTCGCCTACAATGAGCAGTTCTTC | CASLSGVAYNEQFF
once | TRBJ2-1 | . | TRBV29-1 | TGCAGCGTAAGTTACATCAGGGACGATGAGCAGTTCTTC | CSVSYIRDDEQFF
. | TRBJ1-4 | TRBD1 | TRBV6-5 | TGTGCCAGCAGTTACTCCTGGGACAGGGGTCAGAATGAAAAACTGTTTTTT | CASSYSWDRGQNEKLFF
once | TRBJ2-5 | TRBD2 | TRBV20-1 | TGCAGTGCTAGAGGTGCCAGCGGGAGGACGGAGACCCAGTACTTC | CSARGASGRTETQYF
. | TRBJ2-6 | . | TRBV6-1 | TGTGCCAGCAGTGATCCCGGTTTTAATGGGGCCAACGTCCTGACTTTC | CASSDPGFNGANVLTF
. | TRBJ1-5 | . | TRBV10-2 | TGCGCCAGCAGTGAGTCTAAGGGACAGCCCCAGCATTTT | CASSESKGQPQHF
. | TRBJ1-1 | . | TRBV5-1 | TGCGCCAGCAGATCGAGGACACGAGCTATTGAAGCTTTCTTT | CASRSRTRAIEAFF
. | TRBJ2-7 | TRBD1 | TRBV29-1 | TGCAGCGTCGAAGTTACAGGGGCCCACGAGCAGTACTTC | CSVEVTGAHEQYF
. | TRBJ1-1 | . | TRBV29-1 | TGCAGCGTTGTCCGGGTTTCGAACACTGAAGCTTTCTTT | CSVVRVSNTEAFF
. | TRBJ1-5 | TRBD1 | TRBV18 | TGTGCCAGCTCAATCGACAGGGGACAACAGCCCCAGCATTTT | CASSIDRGQQPQHF
. | TRBJ2-3 | TRBD1 | TRBV29-1 | TGCAGCGTTGGAACAGGGGGCGATGGCACAGATACGCAGTATTTT | CSVGTGGDGTDTQYF
few | TRBJ1-6 | . | TRBV7-9 | TGTGCCAGCAGCTTCGAGGGAAATTCACCCCTCCACTTT | CASSFEGNSPLHF
. | TRBJ2-7 | . | TRBV28 | TGTGCCAGCAGTTTGAGGTCCGGTGGAATTACCTCACAGTACTTC | CASSLRSGGITSQYF
once | TRBJ2-7 | . | TRBV5-4 | TGTGCCAGCAGTTCCGACACCTTCTCCTACGAGCAGTACTTC | CASSSDTFSYEQYF
. | TRBJ2-3 | . | TRBV30 | TGTGCCCACGGGTTCACTAATACGCAGTATTTT | CAHGFTNTQYF
. | TRBJ1-1 | . | TRBV29-1 | TGCAGCGTTGTAAGGGGAGGGACTGAAGCTTTCTTT | CSVVRGGTEAFF
. | TRBJ1-3 | . | TRBV6-5 | TGTGCCAGCTGGACCGGGACGGAAGGTGGAAACACCATATATTTT | CASWTGTEGGNTIYF
. | TRBJ2-1 | . | TRBV14 | TGTGCCAGCAGCCAAGGACTAGGGTACCCCTACAATGAGCAGTTCTTC | CASSQGLGYPYNEQFF
. | TRBJ2-2 | . | TRBV5-8 | TGTGCCAGCAGCTTAACCAGGGGGGCCGGGGAGCTGTTTTTT | CASSLTRGAGELFF
. | TRBJ1-1 | . | TRBV15 | TGTGCCACCAGCAGGGGTCTGGATCAGAACACTGAAGCTTTCTTT | CATSRGLDQNTEAFF
. | TRBJ2-1 | . | TRBV20-1 | TGCAGTGCTTTTAGGGGCAATGAGCAGTTCTTC | CSAFRGNEQFF
. | TRBJ2-3 | TRBD2 | TRBV11-1 | TGTGCCAGCAGCAAACGGGAGGCGGGCACAGATACGCAGTATTTT | CASSKREAGTDTQYF
. | TRBJ2-5 | . | TRBV12-3/TRBV12-4 | TGTGCCAGCAGGCATCAAGAGACCCAGTACTTC | CASRHQETQYF
few | TRBJ1-5 | . | TRBV18 | TGTGCCACCTCTCAAGGGAGGGATCAGCCCCAGCATTTT | CATSQGRDQPQHF
. | TRBJ2-5 | . | TRBV6-2/TRBV6-3 | TGTGCCAGCAGTTACTTGGGGGCGAGGGAGACCCAGTACTTC | CASSYLGARETQYF
. | TRBJ2-7 | . | TRBV6-1 | TGTGCCAGCACCGACGGGTTGAGCGGCAAGACCTCCTACGAGCAGTACTTC | CASTDGLSGKTSYEQYF
. | TRBJ1-2 | . | TRBV20-1 | TGCAGTGCCAAGAGGTCCGTCGGGCAGGGGAACTATGGCTACACCTTC | CSAKRSVGQGNYGYTF
once | TRBJ2-1 | . | TRBV24-1 | TGTGCCACCAGTTCTCGGGGTGGTTTAGGGGACTCAGACAATGAGCAGTTCTTC | CATSSRGGLGDSDNEQFF
once | TRBJ2-7 | TRBD1 | TRBV9 | TGTGCCAGCAGCGCTCAGGGACAGGCCTACGAGCAGTACTTC | CASSAQGQAYEQYF
. | TRBJ2-7 | TRBD2 | TRBV20-1 | TGCAGTGCTAGCCCGGCGGGGGGGAGGTACGAGCAGTACTTC | CSASPAGGRYEQYF
. | TRBJ2-3 | TRBD2 | TRBV7-2 | TGTGCCAGCAGCCTCCATGGACTAGCGGGAGTGTATGCGGCAGATACGCAGTATTTT | CASSLHGLAGVYAADTQYF
. | TRBJ1-1 | . | TRBV2 | TGTGCCAGCAGTGGGATCCAACAAAACACTGAAGCTTTCTTT | CASSGIQQNTEAFF